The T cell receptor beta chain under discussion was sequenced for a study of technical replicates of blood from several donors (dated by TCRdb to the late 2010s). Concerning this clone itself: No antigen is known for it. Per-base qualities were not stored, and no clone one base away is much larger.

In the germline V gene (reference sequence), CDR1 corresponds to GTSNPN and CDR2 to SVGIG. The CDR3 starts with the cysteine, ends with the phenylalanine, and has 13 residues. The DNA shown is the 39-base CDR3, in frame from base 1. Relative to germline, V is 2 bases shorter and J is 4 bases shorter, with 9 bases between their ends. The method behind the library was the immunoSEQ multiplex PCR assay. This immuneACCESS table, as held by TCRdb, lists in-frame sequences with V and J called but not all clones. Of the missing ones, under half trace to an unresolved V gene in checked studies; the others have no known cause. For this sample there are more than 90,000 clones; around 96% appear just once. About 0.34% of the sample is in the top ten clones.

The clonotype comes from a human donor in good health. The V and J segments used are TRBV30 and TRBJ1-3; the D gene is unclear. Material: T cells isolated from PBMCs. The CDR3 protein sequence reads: CAWSTGLGNTIYF. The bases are TGTGCCTGGAGTACCGGGTTAGGAAACACCATATATTTT.